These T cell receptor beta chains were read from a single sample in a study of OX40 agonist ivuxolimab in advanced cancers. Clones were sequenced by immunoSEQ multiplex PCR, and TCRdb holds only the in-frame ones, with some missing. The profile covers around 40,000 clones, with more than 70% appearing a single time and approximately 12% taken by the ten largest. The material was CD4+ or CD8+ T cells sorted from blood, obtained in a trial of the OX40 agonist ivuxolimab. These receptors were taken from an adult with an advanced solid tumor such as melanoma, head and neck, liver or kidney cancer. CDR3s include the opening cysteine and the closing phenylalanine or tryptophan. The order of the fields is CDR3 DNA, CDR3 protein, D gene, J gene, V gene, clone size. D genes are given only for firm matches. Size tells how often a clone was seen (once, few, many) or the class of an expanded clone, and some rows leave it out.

TGTGCCAGCTCACCACGGCAGGGCTACTCTGGAAACACCATATATTTT,CASSPRQGYSGNTIYF,NA,TRBJ1-3,TRBV18,once
TGTGCCAGCAGTTACTCGCCAGGGAACTATGGCTACACCTTC,CASSYSPGNYGYTF,NA,TRBJ1-2,TRBV6-5,NA
TGCGCCAGCAGCTTGTTCCTCCCCGAACAGGGAGCGGCGGGTGGCTACACCTTC,CASSLFLPEQGAAGGYTF,NA,TRBJ1-2,TRBV5-1,NA
TGTGCCAGCAGCCAAGTGGACTCTGGAAACACCATATATTTT,CASSQVDSGNTIYF,NA,TRBJ1-3,TRBV14,NA
TGCGCCAGCAGCCCCGCCGGGACACATGCGGATACCTTC,CASSPAGTHADTF,NA,TRBJ1-2,TRBV4-1,NA
TGTGCCAGCAGCTTAACTAGCGGGAGTAAGTCCTACGAGCAGTACTTC,CASSLTSGSKSYEQYF,TRBD2,TRBJ2-7,TRBV7-6,NA
TGTGCCAGCTCACCCGGAAGGACTGAAGCTTTCTTT,CASSPGRTEAFF,NA,TRBJ1-1,TRBV18,NA
TGTGCCAGTAGTATTCGGGGCCCCTACGAGCAGTACTTC,CASSIRGPYEQYF,NA,TRBJ2-7,TRBV19,NA
TGTGCCAGCAGTTTAGGGTCCAGGAATACGCAGTATTTT,CASSLGSRNTQYF,NA,TRBJ2-3,TRBV27,once
TGTGCCACCACTTGGGCGGGGGCCCCCCAAGAGACCCAGTACTTC,CATTWAGAPQETQYF,NA,TRBJ2-5,TRBV11-2,NA
TGTGCCAGCAGTTACTTGGGTGGCTACACCTTC,CASSYLGGYTF,NA,TRBJ1-2,TRBV6-6,NA
TGCGCCATAACTAGCGGGGGGTACTACGAGCAGTACTTC,CAITSGGYYEQYF,TRBD2,TRBJ2-7,TRBV10-2,NA
TGTGCCAGCAGCCCCGCGAGTACTGAAGCTTTCTTT,CASSPASTEAFF,NA,TRBJ1-1,TRBV7-6,NA
TGTGCCAGCAGCTGGGACAATCCCAATGAGCAGTTCTTC,CASSWDNPNEQFF,NA,TRBJ2-1,TRBV5-4,NA
TGCGCCAGCAGCCAAGATCCCGCAACTCAAGAGACCCAGTACTTC,CASSQDPATQETQYF,NA,TRBJ2-5,TRBV4-1,NA
TGTGCCTGGAGTGCCTACCAGGGGGCCCCACTCAATCAGCCCCAGCATTTT,CAWSAYQGAPLNQPQHF,TRBD1,TRBJ1-5,TRBV30,NA
TGTGCCAGCAGCCTCACTGAAGCTTTCTTT,CASSLTEAFF,NA,TRBJ1-1,TRBV6-6,NA
TGTGCCAGCAGCTTACCCCCGGACATATACCTTCCTAACTATGGCTACACCTTC,CASSLPPDIYLPNYGYTF,NA,TRBJ1-2,TRBV7-2,NA
TGTGCCAGCTCACCCCCTGGGGTCTATGGCTACACCTTC,CASSPPGVYGYTF,NA,TRBJ1-2,TRBV18,NA
TGTGCCAGCAGCTTAGCCAGGAGGAATGAAAAACTGTTTTTT,CASSLARRNEKLFF,NA,TRBJ1-4,TRBV7-9,NA
TGCAGCGTACCAATCGACAAGAACTATGGCTACACCTTC,CSVPIDKNYGYTF,NA,TRBJ1-2,TRBV29-1,NA
TGCACCAGCAGCCCCTCGCGGGGGTTACCGAACACCGGGGAGCTGTTTTTT,CTSSPSRGLPNTGELFF,NA,TRBJ2-2,TRBV1,NA
TGCGCCAGCAGTGAAGGAGGCAAGCGCGAGCAGTACTTC,CASSEGGKREQYF,NA,TRBJ2-7,TRBV10-2,NA
TGTGCCAGCAGCATAGGACAGACGAACACTGAAGCTTTCTTT,CASSIGQTNTEAFF,NA,TRBJ1-1,TRBV13,NA
TGTGCCAGCAGCTCAGGGGAGGGTTGGACAGATACGCAGTATTTT,CASSSGEGWTDTQYF,NA,TRBJ2-3,TRBV27,NA